This T cell receptor beta chain was retrieved from a study of blood T cell repertoires in COVID-19. As for the study in general: Donors in the United States, Italy and Spain gave samples during acute or convalescent COVID-19. T cells, B-cell-depleted T cells, or PBMCs supplied cDNA or gDNA.

In the original workflow: It was from reference gene primer amplification that nucleated cell counts were estimated. TCRdb's copy holds only in-frame clones and misses some; the assay was immunoSEQ multiplex PCR. The V and J calls and clone size were taken over from that table, and D and trimming were inferred from the DNA. The repertoire consists of roughly 110,000 clones, with 80% to 85% occurring once and the leading ten covering 4.3%. There are a few counts of this clone. The V and J ends lost 1 base and 5 bases respectively, with 9 bases between them. In germline, CDR1 is SGHTA, CDR2 FQGNSA. The CDR3 has 14 amino acids.

The V gene is TRBV7-2, the J gene TRBJ1-5, with D unclear. The source material was peripheral blood. This TCR derives from a man between 65 and 80 years old with acute or convalescent COVID-19. The DNA of the CDR3 is TGTGCCAGCAGCTTAGGAGGGATGGATCAGCCCCAGCATTTT. This sequence encodes CASSLGGMDQPQHF. The entire variable domain, with the rest obtained from reference TRBV7-2 and TRBJ1-5, is as follows: GAGVSQSPSNKVTEKGKDVELRCDPISGHTALYWYRQSLGQGLEFLIYFQGNSAPDKSGLPSDRFSAERTGGSVSTLTIQRTQQEDSAVYLCASSLGGMDQPQHFGDGTRLSIL.